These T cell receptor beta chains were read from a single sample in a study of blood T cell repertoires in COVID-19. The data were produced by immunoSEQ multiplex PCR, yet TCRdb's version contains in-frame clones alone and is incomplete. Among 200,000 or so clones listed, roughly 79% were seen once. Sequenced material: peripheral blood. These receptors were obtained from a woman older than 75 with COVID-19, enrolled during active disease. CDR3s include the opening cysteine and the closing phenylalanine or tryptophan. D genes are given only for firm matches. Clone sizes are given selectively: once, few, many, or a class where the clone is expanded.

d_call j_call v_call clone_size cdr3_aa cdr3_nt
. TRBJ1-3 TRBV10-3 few CAIRTGNTIYF TGTGCCATCAGGACAGGAAACACCATATATTTT
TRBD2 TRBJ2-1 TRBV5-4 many CASSLMVGGSNEQFF TGTGCCAGCAGCTTGATGGTCGGGGGGAGCAATGAGCAGTTCTTC
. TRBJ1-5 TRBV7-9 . CASSWEGVQPQHF TGTGCCAGCAGCTGGGAGGGGGTCCAGCCCCAGCATTTT
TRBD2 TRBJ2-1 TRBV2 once CASTRGTSGSYNEQFF TGTGCCAGCACCCGCGGGACTAGCGGCTCCTACAATGAGCAGTTCTTC
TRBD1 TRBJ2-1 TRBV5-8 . CASSLVLAGQGPYNEQFF TGTGCCAGCAGCTTGGTCTTGGCGGGACAGGGCCCCTACAATGAGCAGTTCTTC
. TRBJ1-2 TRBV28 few CASSFPGVYYGYTF TGTGCCAGCAGTTTCCCAGGGGTTTACTATGGCTACACCTTC
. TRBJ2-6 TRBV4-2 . CASSQAGFSGANVLTF TGTGCCAGCAGCCAGGCAGGGTTTTCTGGGGCCAACGTCCTGACTTTC
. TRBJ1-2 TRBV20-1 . CSADRNYGYTF TGCAGTGCCGACAGGAACTATGGCTACACCTTC
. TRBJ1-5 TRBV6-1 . CASSEARGGWGQPQHF TGTGCCAGCAGTGAAGCGCGAGGGGGATGGGGACAGCCCCAGCATTTT
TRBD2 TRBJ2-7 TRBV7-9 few CASSFGGGTIYEQYF TGTGCCAGCAGCTTTGGCGGGGGGACAATCTACGAGCAGTACTTC
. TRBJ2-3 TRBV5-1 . CASNGGSTDTQYF TGCGCCAGCAACGGAGGTAGCACAGATACGCAGTATTTT
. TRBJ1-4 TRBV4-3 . CASSQDWGGILEKLFF TGCGCCAGCAGCCAAGATTGGGGCGGAATCCTTGAAAAACTGTTTTTT
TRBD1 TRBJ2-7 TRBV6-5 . CASGDSASHIGQYF TGTGCCAGCGGGGACAGCGCCTCCCATATAGGACAGTACTTC
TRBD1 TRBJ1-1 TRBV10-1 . CASSEARDRGLRDTEAFF TGCGCCAGCAGTGAGGCGCGTGACAGGGGGCTGAGAGACACTGAAGCTTTCTTT
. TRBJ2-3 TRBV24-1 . CATSRDTGTDTQYF TGTGCCACCTCACGGGACACGGGCACAGATACGCAGTATTTT
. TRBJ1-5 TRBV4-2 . CASSQMRGSNQPQHF TGTGCCAGCAGCCAAATGCGGGGGAGTAATCAGCCCCAGCATTTT
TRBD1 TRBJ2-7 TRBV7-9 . CASSDNRGQGIEQYF TGTGCCAGCAGCGATAATCGGGGACAGGGGATCGAGCAGTACTTC
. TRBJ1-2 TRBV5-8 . CASSLRRVNYGYTF TGTGCCAGCAGCTTGCGTCGGGTTAACTATGGCTACACCTTC
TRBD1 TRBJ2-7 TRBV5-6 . CASSFTGVYEQYF TGTGCCAGCAGCTTTACAGGGGTCTACGAGCAGTACTTC
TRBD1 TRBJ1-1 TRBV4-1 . CASSQEGTGYGEAFF TGCGCCAGCAGCCAAGAAGGGACAGGGTATGGAGAAGCTTTCTTT
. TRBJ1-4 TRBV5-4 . CAMRETTNEKLFF TGTGCCATGAGGGAGACAACTAATGAAAAACTGTTTTTT
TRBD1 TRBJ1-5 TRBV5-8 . CASSLGTGSNQPQHF TGTGCCAGCAGCTTGGGGACAGGTAGCAATCAGCCCCAGCATTTT
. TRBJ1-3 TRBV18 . CASSPRETVSGNTIYF TGTGCCAGCTCACCGCGGGAAACAGTCTCTGGAAACACCATATATTTT
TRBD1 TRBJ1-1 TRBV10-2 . CASSRQGGTEAFF TGCGCCAGCAGTCGACAGGGGGGCACTGAAGCTTTCTTT
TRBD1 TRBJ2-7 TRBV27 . CASSQAGGTGQYF TGTGCCAGCAGTCAAGCCGGAGGGACAGGGCAGTACTTC
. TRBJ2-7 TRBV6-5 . CASRPGSRLFYEQYF TGTGCCAGCAGGCCCGGATCTAGATTATTCTACGAGCAGTACTTC
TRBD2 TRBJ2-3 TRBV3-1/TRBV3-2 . CASRRTSGSLYTQYF TGTGCCAGCAGGCGGACTAGCGGGAGTTTATATACGCAGTATTTT
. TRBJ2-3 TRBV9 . CASSVGTHTQYF TGTGCCAGCAGCGTAGGAACTCATACGCAGTATTTT
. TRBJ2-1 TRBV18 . CASSRGLSEQFF TGTGCCAGCTCCCGTGGACTATCCGAGCAGTTCTTC
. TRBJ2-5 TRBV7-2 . CASSSSRGTQYF TGTGCCAGCAGCTCATCGCGTGGGACCCAGTACTTC
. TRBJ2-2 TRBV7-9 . CASSPFAGWNTGELFF TGTGCCAGCAGCCCCTTCGCAGGGTGGAACACCGGGGAGCTGTTTTTT
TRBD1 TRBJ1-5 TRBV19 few CASSPTGGNQPQHF TGTGCCAGTAGTCCGACAGGGGGCAATCAGCCCCAGCATTTT
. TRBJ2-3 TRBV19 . CASSIGGSADTQYF TGTGCCAGTAGTATTGGGGGGAGTGCAGATACGCAGTATTTT
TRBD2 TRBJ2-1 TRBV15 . CATSGGTSGREAYNEQFF TGTGCCACCAGCGGCGGGACTAGCGGGAGAGAGGCCTACAATGAGCAGTTCTTC
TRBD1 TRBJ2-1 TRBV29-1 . CSVEGDRDNEQFF TGCAGCGTTGAAGGGGACAGGGACAATGAGCAGTTCTTC
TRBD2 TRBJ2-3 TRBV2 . CASSAGTSGSTDTQYF TGTGCCAGCAGTGCAGGGACTAGCGGTAGCACAGATACGCAGTATTTT
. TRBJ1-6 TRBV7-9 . CASSLRGGNNSPLHF TGTGCCAGCAGCCTAAGGGGGGGGAATAATTCACCCCTCCACTTT
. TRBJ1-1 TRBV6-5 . CASSYLAGGEAFF TGTGCCAGCAGTTACCTGGCGGGGGGCGAAGCTTTCTTT
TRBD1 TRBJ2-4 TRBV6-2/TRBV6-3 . CASSRQGVYIQYF TGTGCCAGCAGCCGACAGGGAGTATACATTCAGTACTTC
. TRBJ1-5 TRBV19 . CASRVGGPDNQPQHF TGTGCCAGTAGGGTCGGAGGGCCCGACAATCAGCCCCAGCATTTT